Reported below is one TCR beta chain. The junction differs from germline at one of its ends, possibly a read error. This entry comes from a study of shared clonotypes between healthy human individuals. Looked up from germline, CDR1 is SGHRS and CDR2 is YFSETQ. This CDR3 contains 14 residues. Deep was the level at which the assay was run. Clones were sequenced by immunoSEQ multiplex PCR, and TCRdb holds only the in-frame ones, with some missing. The repertoire holds around 370,000 clones, 90% to 97% seen once, with around 0.29% in the top ten. Sequencing was carried out using memory CD8+ T cells sorted from blood. Described subset: CD45RO+ cells pooled with CCR7-negative TemRA cells. The rearrangement joins TRBV5-1 to TRBJ2-3; D ambiguous. The TCR was taken from a man aged 25-40 years in good health. The chain's CDR3 is CASSFSPNTDAQYF. As DNA, the CDR3 is TGCGCCAGCAGCTTCTCGCCCAACACAGATGCGCAGTATTTT. The entire variable domain, with the rest obtained from reference TRBV5-1 and TRBJ2-3, is as follows: KAGVTQTPRYLIKTRGQQVTLSCSPISGHRSVSWYQQTPGQGLQFLFEYFSETQRNKGNFPGRFSGRQFSNSRSEMNVSTLELGDSALYLCASSFSPNTDAQYFGPGTRLTVL.